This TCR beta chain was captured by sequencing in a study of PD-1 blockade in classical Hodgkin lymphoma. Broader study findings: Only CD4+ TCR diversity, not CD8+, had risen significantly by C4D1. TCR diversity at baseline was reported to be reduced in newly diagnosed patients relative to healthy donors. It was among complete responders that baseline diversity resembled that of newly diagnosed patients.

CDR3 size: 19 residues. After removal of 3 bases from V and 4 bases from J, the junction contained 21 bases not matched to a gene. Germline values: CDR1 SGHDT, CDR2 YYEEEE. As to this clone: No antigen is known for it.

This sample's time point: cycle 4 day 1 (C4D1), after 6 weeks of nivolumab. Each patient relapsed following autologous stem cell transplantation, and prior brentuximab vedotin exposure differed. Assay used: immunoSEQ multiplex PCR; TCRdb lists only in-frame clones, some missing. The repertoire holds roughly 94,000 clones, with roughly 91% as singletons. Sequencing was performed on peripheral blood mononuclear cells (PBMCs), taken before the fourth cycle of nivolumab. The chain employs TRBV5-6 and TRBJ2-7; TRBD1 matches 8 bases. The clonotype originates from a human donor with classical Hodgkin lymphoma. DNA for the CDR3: TGTGCCAGCAGCTCCTTTGAGACAGGGGCTCGGGCGTTTCGTTACGAGCAGTACTTC. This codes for CASSSFETGARAFRYEQYF.